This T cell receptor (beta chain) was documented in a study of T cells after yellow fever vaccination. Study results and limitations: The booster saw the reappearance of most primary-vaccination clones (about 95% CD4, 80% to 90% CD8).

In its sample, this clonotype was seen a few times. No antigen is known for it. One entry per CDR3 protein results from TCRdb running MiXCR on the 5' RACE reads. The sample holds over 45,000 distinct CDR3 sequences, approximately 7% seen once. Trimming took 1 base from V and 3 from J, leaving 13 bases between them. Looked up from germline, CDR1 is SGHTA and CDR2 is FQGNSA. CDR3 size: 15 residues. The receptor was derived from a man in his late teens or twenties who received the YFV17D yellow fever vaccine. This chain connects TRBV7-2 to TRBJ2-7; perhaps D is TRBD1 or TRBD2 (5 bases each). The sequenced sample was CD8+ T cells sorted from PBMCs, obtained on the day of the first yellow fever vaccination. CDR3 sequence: CASSLDPGPYYEQYV. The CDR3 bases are TGTGCCAGCAGCTTAGACCCGGGGCCTTACTACGAGCAGTACGTC.